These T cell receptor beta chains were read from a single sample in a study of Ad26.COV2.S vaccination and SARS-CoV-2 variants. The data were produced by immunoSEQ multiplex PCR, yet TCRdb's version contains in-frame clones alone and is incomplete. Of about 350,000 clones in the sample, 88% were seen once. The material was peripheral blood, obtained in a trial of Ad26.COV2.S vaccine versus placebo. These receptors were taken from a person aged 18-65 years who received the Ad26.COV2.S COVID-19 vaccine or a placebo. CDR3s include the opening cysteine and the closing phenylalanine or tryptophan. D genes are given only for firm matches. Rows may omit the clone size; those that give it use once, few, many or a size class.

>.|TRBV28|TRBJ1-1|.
CASSQGPKRGNTEAFF
TGTGCCAGCAGTCAGGGTCCCAAAAGGGGTAACACTGAAGCTTTCTTT
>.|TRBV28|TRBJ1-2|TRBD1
CASSETGSYGYTF
TGTGCCAGCAGCGAGACAGGGTCCTATGGCTACACCTTC
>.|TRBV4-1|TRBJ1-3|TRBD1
CASSQESDRGRGNTIYF
TGCGCCAGCAGCCAAGAGTCGGACAGGGGAAGGGGAAACACCATATATTTT
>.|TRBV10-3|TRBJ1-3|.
CATHFGGSGNTIYF
TGTGCCACTCACTTCGGGGGATCTGGAAACACCATATATTTT
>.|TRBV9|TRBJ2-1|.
CASSGGTHLNNEQFF
TGTGCCAGCAGCGGGGGGACTCATCTAAACAATGAGCAGTTCTTC
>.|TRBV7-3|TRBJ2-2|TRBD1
CASNRGPDTGELFF
TGTGCCAGCAACAGGGGGCCCGACACCGGGGAGCTGTTTTTT
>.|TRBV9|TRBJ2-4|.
CASSVRAGVGDIQYF
TGTGCCAGCAGCGTTCGGGCAGGGGTGGGCGACATTCAGTACTTC
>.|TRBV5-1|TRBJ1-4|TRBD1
CASSQEQGMHEKLFF
TGCGCCAGCAGCCAGGAACAGGGGATGCATGAAAAACTGTTTTTT
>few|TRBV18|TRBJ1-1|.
CASSPAWTENTEAFF
TGTGCCAGCTCCCCTGCATGGACAGAGAACACTGAAGCTTTCTTT
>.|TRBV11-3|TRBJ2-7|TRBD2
CASSPGRGGYEQYF
TGTGCCAGCAGCCCTGGTCGGGGGGGCTACGAGCAGTACTTC
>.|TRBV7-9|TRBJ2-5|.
CASSFYIEETQYF
TGTGCCAGCAGCTTTTATATTGAAGAGACCCAGTACTTC
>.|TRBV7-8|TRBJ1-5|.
CASSLAPQGFNQPQHF
TGTGCCAGCAGCTTAGCGCCGCAGGGATTTAATCAGCCCCAGCATTTT
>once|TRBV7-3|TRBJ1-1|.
CASSPGPNTEAFF
TGTGCCAGCAGCCCCGGACCTAACACTGAAGCTTTCTTT
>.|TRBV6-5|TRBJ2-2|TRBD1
CASSYPGGAGTGELFF
TGTGCCAGCAGTTACCCAGGGGGCGCGGGCACCGGGGAGCTGTTTTTT
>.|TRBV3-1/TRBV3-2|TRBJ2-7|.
CASSYSYEQYF
TGTGCCAGCAGCTATTCATACGAGCAGTACTTC
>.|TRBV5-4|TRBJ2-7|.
CASSRGGDPIYEQYF
TGTGCCAGCAGCCGGGGCGGGGACCCCATTTACGAGCAGTACTTC
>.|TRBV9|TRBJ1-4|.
CASSPGLGANEKLFF
TGTGCCAGCAGCCCAGGACTAGGAGCTAATGAAAAACTGTTTTTT
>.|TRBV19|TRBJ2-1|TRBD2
CASRRRSGRGSSYNEQFF
TGTGCCAGTAGGAGACGGTCAGGGAGGGGAAGCTCCTACAATGAGCAGTTCTTC
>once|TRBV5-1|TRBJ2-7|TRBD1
CASSIDREYEQYF
TGCGCCAGCAGCATCGACAGGGAATACGAGCAGTACTTC
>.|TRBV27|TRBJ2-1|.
CASATTGGSYNEQFF
TGTGCCAGCGCCACTACAGGAGGGTCCTACAATGAGCAGTTCTTC
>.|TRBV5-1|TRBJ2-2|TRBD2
CASSILAGGPGPNTGELFF
TGCGCCAGCAGCATACTAGCGGGGGGGCCGGGCCCGAACACCGGGGAGCTGTTTTTT
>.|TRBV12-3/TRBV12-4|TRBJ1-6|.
CASSLTSPLHF
TGTGCCAGCAGTTTGACTTCACCCCTCCACTTT
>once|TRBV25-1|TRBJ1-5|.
CASSGGPGQPQHF
TGTGCCAGCAGTGGAGGGCCGGGGCAGCCCCAGCATTTT
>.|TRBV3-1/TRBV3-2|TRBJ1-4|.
CASSSAATNEKLFF
TGTGCCAGCAGCTCAGCTGCAACTAATGAAAAACTGTTTTTT
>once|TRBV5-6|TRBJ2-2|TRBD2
CASTSGLNGLTGELFF
TGTGCCAGCACTAGCGGCCTTAATGGGTTGACCGGGGAGCTGTTTTTT
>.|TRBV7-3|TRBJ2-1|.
CASSLLSAVPYNEQFF
TGTGCCAGCAGCTTGCTTTCGGCGGTACCTTACAATGAGCAGTTCTTC
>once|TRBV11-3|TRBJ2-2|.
CASSLDSGSYTGELFF
TGTGCCAGCAGCTTAGATTCGGGCAGTTACACCGGGGAGCTGTTTTTT
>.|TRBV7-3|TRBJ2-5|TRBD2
CASSLNPRAGGTQYF
TGTGCCAGCAGCTTAAACCCCAGGGCGGGGGGGACCCAGTACTTC
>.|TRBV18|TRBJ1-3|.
CASSPPMFGSGNTIYF
TGTGCCAGCTCACCACCGATGTTCGGCTCTGGAAACACCATATATTTT
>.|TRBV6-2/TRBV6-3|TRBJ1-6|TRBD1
CASSGRTGEESPLHF
TGTGCCAGCAGCGGACGGACAGGGGAAGAATCACCCCTCCACTTT
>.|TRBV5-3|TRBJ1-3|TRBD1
CARSLKDRGSGNTIYF
TGTGCCAGAAGCTTGAAAGACAGGGGCTCTGGAAACACCATATATTTT
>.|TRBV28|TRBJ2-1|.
CASRPPGQNEQFF
TGTGCCAGCAGACCCCCCGGGCAGAATGAGCAGTTCTTC
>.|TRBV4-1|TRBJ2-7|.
CASSLLSEQYF
TGCGCCAGCAGCCTCCTCTCCGAGCAGTACTTC
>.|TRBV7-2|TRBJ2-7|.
CASSIRQADTYEQYF
TGTGCCAGCAGCATCCGACAGGCGGATACCTACGAGCAGTACTTC
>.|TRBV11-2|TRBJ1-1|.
CASSPDGGGRTEAFF
TGTGCCAGCAGCCCCGACGGGGGAGGGCGGACTGAAGCTTTCTTT
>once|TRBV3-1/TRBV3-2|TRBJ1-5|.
CASSPRGDNQPQHF
TGTGCCAGCAGCCCCAGAGGCGACAATCAGCCCCAGCATTTT
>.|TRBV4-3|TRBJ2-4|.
CASSQTGGPENIQYF
TGCGCCAGCAGCCAGACTGGGGGCCCGGAAAACATTCAGTACTTC
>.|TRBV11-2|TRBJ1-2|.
CASTGDRRNYGYTF
TGTGCCAGCACCGGGGACCGGCGGAACTATGGCTACACCTTC
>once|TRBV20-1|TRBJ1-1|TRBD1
CSGDRDTEAFF
TGCAGTGGTGACAGGGATACTGAAGCTTTCTTT
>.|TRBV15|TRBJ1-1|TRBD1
CATSRADRESTEAFF
TGTGCCACCAGCAGAGCGGACAGGGAATCCACTGAAGCTTTCTTT
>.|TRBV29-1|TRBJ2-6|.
CSAAGQATSGANVLTF
TGCAGCGCAGCGGGACAAGCGACCTCTGGGGCCAACGTCCTGACTTTC
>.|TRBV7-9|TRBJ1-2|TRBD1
CASSLSTGEVAGYTF
TGTGCCAGCAGCTTATCAACAGGGGAAGTAGCCGGCTACACCTTC
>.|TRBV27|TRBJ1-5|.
CASSLYKGFNQPQHF
TGTGCCAGCAGCCTCTACAAGGGATTCAATCAGCCCCAGCATTTT